The 25 T cell receptor beta chains below come from one sample, sequenced in a study of OX40 agonist ivuxolimab in advanced cancers. Clones were sequenced by immunoSEQ multiplex PCR, and TCRdb holds only the in-frame ones, with some missing. The table includes 85,000 to 100,000 clones, over 75% detected once. This sample comprised CD4+ or CD8+ T cells sorted from blood, obtained in a trial of the OX40 agonist ivuxolimab. The receptors originated from an adult with an advanced solid tumor such as melanoma, head and neck, liver or kidney cancer.

This clone was counted a single time. The V call is TRBV5-4, the J call TRBJ2-4; the D gene is possibly TRBD2 (5 bases). Per germline, CDR1 SGHNT and CDR2 YYREEE (reference sequence). The CDR3 is 14 residues long. The V end lost 2 bases, the J end lost 1 base, and 7 bases lay between the germline ends. The CDR3 spells CASSFWEAKNIQYF. DNA for the CDR3: TGTGCCAGCAGCTTTTGGGAGGCCAAAAACATTCAGTACTTC.

The chain employs TRBV28 and TRBJ1-3; D unclear. Germline loops: CDR1 MDHEN, CDR2 SYDVKM. This CDR3 has 15 residues. The V end lost 1 base, the J end lost 5 bases, and 12 bases lay between the germline ends. This CDR3 reads CASSLSGFDRNTIYF. Written as DNA, the CDR3 is TGTGCCAGCAGTTTATCGGGTTTCGACCGAAACACCATATATTTT.

V is TRBV5-1 and J is TRBJ2-7, with 7 positions matching TRBD2. Germline assignment: CDR1 SGHRS and CDR2 YFSETQ. The CDR3 consists of 15 residues. Trimming removed 4 bases from V and 0 bases from J; junction bases left unmatched: 7. CDR3 in DNA: TGCGCCAGCAGCCCGGGCGGGAGAAGCTCCTACGAGCAGTACTTC. It encodes CASSPGGRSSYEQYF. The full variable domain, completed using reference TRBV5-1 and TRBJ2-7, is KAGVTQTPRYLIKTRGQQVTLSCSPISGHRSVSWYQQTPGQGLQFLFEYFSETQRNKGNFPGRFSGRQFSNSRSEMNVSTLELGDSALYLCASSPGGRSSYEQYFGPGTRLTVT.

The chain couples TRBV27 to TRBJ1-5; 12 bases agree with TRBD1. The CDR3 has 15 residues. Germline CDR1 and CDR2: MNHEY and SMNVEV (reference sequence). V trimming: 5 bases; J trimming: 7 bases; junction bases outside the gene matches: 6. CDR3 coding DNA: TGTGCCAGCAGTCCCGGGACAGGGGGCTGGCAGCCCCAGCATTTT. Protein sequence: CASSPGTGGWQPQHF.

The chain uses TRBV2 and TRBJ1-5, with TRBD1 matching 9 bases. Unmatched junction bases numbered 3, after V lost 6 bases and J lost 9 bases. Germline V gives CDR1 SNHLY, CDR2 FYNNEI. This CDR3 contains 12 residues. The CDR3 DNA is TGTGCCAGCAGATCGACAGGGGGGCCCCAGCATTTT. Translating gives CASRSTGGPQHF.

The rearrangement links TRBV9 to TRBJ2-1; 13 nucleotides agree with TRBD2. Germline lookup yields CDR1 SGDLS and CDR2 YYNGEE. The V segment lost 3 bases and the J segment 8 bases; nucleotides outside the gene matches: 8. CDR3 size: 16 residues. This CDR3 reads CASSALTSGRAHEQFF. Here the CDR3 DNA reads TGTGCCAGCAGCGCCCTCACTAGCGGGAGGGCCCATGAGCAGTTCTTC.

The chain is built from TRBV5-1 and TRBJ2-7, with a weak D call TRBD1 (5 bases). This CDR3 spans 14 amino acids. With 4 bases removed from V and 2 bases from J, the gap between germline ends came to 13 bases. The germline V gene encodes CDR1 SGHRS and CDR2 YFSETQ. The CDR3: CASSQGDGTYEQYF. The CDR3 DNA sequence: TGCGCCAGCAGCCAAGGGGATGGTACCTACGAGCAGTACTTC. Variable domain in full (rest from reference TRBV5-1 and TRBJ2-7): KAGVTQTPRYLIKTRGQQVTLSCSPISGHRSVSWYQQTPGQGLQFLFEYFSETQRNKGNFPGRFSGRQFSNSRSEMNVSTLELGDSALYLCASSQGDGTYEQYFGPGTRLTVT.

The rearrangement links TRBV5-1 to TRBJ2-1; 7 nucleotides line up with TRBD1. Germline V lookup: CDR1 SGHRS, CDR2 YFSETQ. Trimming took 3 bases from V and 5 from J; bases not matched to a gene: 5. CDR3 size: 14 residues. This CDR3 is CASSWPGQNNEQFF. The DNA for the CDR3 is TGCGCCAGCAGCTGGCCGGGACAGAACAATGAGCAGTTCTTC. The variable domain in full, completed from reference TRBV5-1 and TRBJ2-1, reads KAGVTQTPRYLIKTRGQQVTLSCSPISGHRSVSWYQQTPGQGLQFLFEYFSETQRNKGNFPGRFSGRQFSNSRSEMNVSTLELGDSALYLCASSWPGQNNEQFFGPGTRLTVL.

This clone appeared many times. The V call is TRBV19, the J call TRBJ2-5; perhaps D is TRBD1 or TRBD2 (5 bases each). Germline V CDR1 and CDR2: LNHDA, SQIVND (reference sequence). V lost 5 bases to trimming and J lost 6 bases, with 10 bases between them. CDR3 length equals 12 residues. As DNA, the CDR3 is TGTGCCAGTAGTGGGACCCTACAGACCCAGTACTTC. It codes for CASSGTLQTQYF.

The V and J genes are TRBV7-3 and TRBJ2-1, with TRBD2 identical over 7 bases. V trimming: 8 bases; J trimming: 6 bases; junction bases outside the gene matches: 4. The V gene's germline CDR1 is SGHTA and CDR2 FQGTGA. The CDR3 length is 12 residues. CDR3 coding DNA: TGTGCCAGCGGGAGGGGAAGCAATGAGCAGTTCTTC. This gives the protein CASGRGSNEQFF.

The genes are TRBV4-2 and TRBJ2-4; no definite D call. V was pared by 3 bases and J by 2 bases, with 14 bases between. This CDR3 is built from 16 residues. Germline CDR1 LGHNA, CDR2 YNFKEQ. The CDR3, as DNA: TGTGCCAGCAGCCAGGGGTACGGCGGAACCAAAAACATTCAGTACTTC. This gives the protein CASSQGYGGTKNIQYF.

The CDR3 loop is CAWTNSGRVNYNEQFF. DNA for the CDR3: TGTGCCTGGACAAATAGCGGGAGGGTTAATTACAATGAGCAGTTCTTC. The chain recombines TRBV30 with TRBJ2-1; 11 nucleotides line up with TRBD2. This CDR3 comprises 16 residues. The V gene end was trimmed by 4 bases and the J gene end by 4 bases; junction bases not matched to a gene: 9. Germline V gives CDR1 GTSNPN, CDR2 SVGIG (reference sequence).

V usage is TRBV9 and J usage is TRBJ2-1; the match to TRBD2 covers 8 bases. CDR1 and CDR2 from the germline V gene are SGDLS and YYNGEE. The trim removed 0 bases at V and 2 bases at J, leaving 4 bases unmatched. The CDR3 contains 16 residues. The CDR3 sequence: CASSVAAGGTYNEQFF. As DNA, the CDR3 is TGTGCCAGCAGCGTAGCGGCGGGAGGAACCTACAATGAGCAGTTCTTC. The variable domain in full, with the rest retrieved from reference TRBV9 and TRBJ2-1, is DSGVTQTPKHLITATGQRVTLRCSPRSGDLSVYWYQQSLDQGLQFLIQYYNGEERAKGNILERFSAQQFPDLHSELNLSSLELGDSALYFCASSVAAGGTYNEQFFGPGTRLTVL.

The chain employs TRBV4-3 and TRBJ2-1; 9 nucleotides align to TRBD2. The length of the CDR3 is 16 residues. CDR1 and CDR2 (germline): LGHNA, YSLEER. The V segment lost 0 bases and the J segment 4 bases; nucleotides outside the gene matches: 4. The CDR3 sequence: CASSQDPGLAYNEQFF. DNA for the CDR3: TGCGCCAGCAGCCAAGATCCAGGACTAGCGTACAATGAGCAGTTCTTC.

The chain has TRBV10-2 and TRBJ2-7; D uncertain. The ends were cut back, 8 bases at V and 0 bases at J, with 8 bases in the middle. This CDR3 spans 12 amino acids. Germline CDR1 WSHSY, CDR2 SAAADI. The DNA of the CDR3 is TGCGCCAGCTCCCCAACCTCCTACGAGCAGTACTTC. Encoded protein: CASSPTSYEQYF.

The chain couples TRBV7-6 to TRBJ2-1, with 14 bases matching TRBD2. The CDR3 runs to 16 residues. The V segment lost 1 base and the J segment 6 bases; nucleotides outside the gene matches: 2. CDR1 is SGHVS, CDR2 FNYEAQ, per germline. This CDR3 reads CASSLVGTSGSNEQFF. The CDR3 coding sequence is TGTGCCAGCAGCTTAGTCGGGACTAGCGGGAGCAATGAGCAGTTCTTC.

The chain is built from TRBV15 and TRBJ2-2; 8 bases agree with TRBD1. V lost 5 bases, J lost 9 bases, and 14 bases stayed unmatched. CDR1 is LNHNV and CDR2 is YYDKDF in the germline V gene (reference sequence). The CDR3 has 16 residues. In DNA, the CDR3 is TGTGCCACCAGCTCTACAGGGGGACTCCCGAGAAGGGAGCTGTTTTTT. Protein: CATSSTGGLPRRELFF.

The chain combines TRBV7-2 with TRBJ2-5; D tentatively reads TRBD1 or TRBD2 (5 bases each). Deletions cut 1 base from V and 4 bases from J, with 13 bases between. Germline-derived CDR1 and CDR2 are SGHTA and FQGNSA. The CDR3 is made up of 15 amino acids. DNA for the CDR3: TGTGCCAGCAGCTTAGAATGGTCGGGGACAGAGACCCAGTACTTC. Its translation is CASSLEWSGTETQYF.

The V gene is TRBV5-4, the J gene TRBJ1-2, with D possibly TRBD1 on 6 matching bases. The germline CDR1 and CDR2 sequences are SGHNT and YYREEE (reference sequence). This CDR3 spans 13 amino acids. V gave up 1 base and J gave up 5 bases, with 9 bases separating them. The CDR3 DNA follows: TGTGCCAGCAGCTTGTTCCAGGGGTATGGCTACACCTTC. As protein: CASSLFQGYGYTF.

This rearrangement joins TRBV5-1 to TRBJ2-7, with D uncertain. V lost 0 bases and J lost 6, with 22 bases in between. Germline lookup yields CDR1 SGHRS and CDR2 YFSETQ. This CDR3 region has 17 residues. In nucleotides, the CDR3 is TGCGCCAGCAGCTTGGCTGTCTTAGCCGCATCCACATCCGAGCAGTACTTC. It encodes CASSLAVLAASTSEQYF.

V usage is TRBV5-6 and J usage is TRBJ2-2; the match to TRBD2 covers 11 bases. Trimming removed 4 bases from V and 5 bases from J; junction bases left unmatched: 7. Looked up from germline, CDR1 is SGHDT and CDR2 is YYEEEE. The CDR3 runs to 16 residues. The CDR3: CASSGRLAGQTGELFF. The CDR3 DNA reads as TGTGCCAGCAGCGGAAGACTAGCGGGACAGACCGGGGAGCTGTTTTTT.

The chain couples TRBV5-4 to TRBJ2-3, with 9 bases lining up with TRBD1. With V trimmed by 5 bases and J by 0 bases, 4 bases remained unmatched. The CDR3 runs to 15 residues. Germline values: CDR1 SGHNT, CDR2 YYREEE (reference sequence). CDR3 coding DNA: TGTGCCAGCAGGCGGACAGGGGAGAGCACAGATACGCAGTATTTT. Translated, it gives CASRRTGESTDTQYF.

The DNA for the CDR3 is TGCAGCGCGTGGGAGGGAGTCTACAATGAGCAGTTCTTC. Translating gives CSAWEGVYNEQFF. This chain uses TRBV29-1 with TRBJ2-1, with TRBD2 matching over 7 bases. Trimming at V came to 7 bases and at J to 3 bases, leaving 6 bases not matched to a gene. CDR3 size: 13 residues. CDR1 and CDR2 (germline): SQVTM, ANQGSEA.

The chain uses TRBV18 and TRBJ2-5; D not certain. The CDR3 has 13 residues. Germline lookup yields CDR1 KGHSH and CDR2 LQKENI. V was trimmed by 3 bases and J by 2 bases, leaving 7 bases between them. This chain's CDR3 is CASSPGRQETQYF. In nucleotides, the CDR3 is TGTGCCAGCTCACCGGGCAGGCAAGAGACCCAGTACTTC.

The gene calls are TRBV28 and TRBJ2-5; maybe TRBD1 (6 bases). Germline CDR1 is MDHEN and CDR2 is SYDVKM. The CDR3 sequence is 12 residues long. V lost 6 bases and J 7 bases, leaving 12 bases between the germline ends. The CDR3 DNA sequence: TGTGCCAGCAGGGCAGGGGCCGGGACCCAGTACTTC. Protein product: CASRAGAGTQYF.